Below are 3 T cell receptor beta chains sequenced from a single sample in a study of identical twins. TCRdb reprocessed the 5' RACE reads with MiXCR, giving one entry per CDR3 protein. This table has 280,000 or so distinct CDR3 sequences, under 9.5% appearing once. The sample also formed part of further work on yellow fever vaccine responses in identical twins.

The sample comprised memory (CD45RO+) T cells sorted from blood. These receptors originate from a woman younger than 30 in good health.

V and J are TRBV3-1 and TRBJ2-2; TRBD2 matches at 12 bases. J lost 0 bases, V lost 4 bases, and 12 bases had no gene match. The CDR3 spans 20 residues. Germline V gene sequence: CDR1 LGHDT, CDR2 YNNKEL (reference sequence). The CDR3 coding sequence is TGTGCCAGCAGCCTCCTCTCGAGACTAGCGGGGGCTCCGAACACCGGGGAGCTGTTTTTT. Translating gives CASSLLSRLAGAPNTGELFF. The entire variable domain, with the rest obtained from reference TRBV3-1 and TRBJ2-2, is as follows: DTAVSQTPKYLVTQMGNDKSIKCEQNLGHDTMYWYKQDSKKFLKIMFSYNNKELIINETVPNRFSPKSPDKAHLNLHINSLELGDSAVYFCASSLLSRLAGAPNTGELFFGEGSRLTVL.

This clonotype has only a few counts. This chain links TRBV5-1 with TRBJ2-1, with TRBD2 identical over 9 bases. V was pared by 5 bases and J by 1 base, with 7 bases of the junction left unmatched. Germline V gives CDR1 SGHRS, CDR2 YFSETQ. The length of the CDR3 is 16 residues. CDR3: CASRRMAGGSYNEQFF. DNA of the CDR3: TGCGCCAGCAGGCGGATGGCGGGGGGGTCCTACAATGAGCAGTTCTTC.

This clonotype was seen at least ten times. The J gene is TRBJ2-2, the V gene TRBV12-3 or TRBV12-4, with 8 positions matching TRBD2. The V and J ends lost 7 bases and 0 bases, in that order; junction bases with no gene match: 4. This CDR3 region has 15 residues. This chain's CDR3 is CASNPGGANTGELFF. The CDR3 coding sequence is TGTGCCAGCAACCCGGGGGGGGCGAACACCGGGGAGCTGTTTTTT.